This T cell receptor (beta chain) emerged from a study of blood T cells in healthy people across ages. Together with a sample-barcoded 5' primer, a J-beta primer mix was included in a second PCR lasting about 6 to 11 cycles. TCRdb fed the 5' RACE reads into MiXCR, producing one record per CDR3 protein. The sample lists approximately 900,000 distinct CDR3 sequences, roughly 28% occurring once. Trimming took 3 bases from V and 7 from J; bases not matched to a gene: 1. The CDR3 is 12 amino acids. Germline CDR1 reads PRHDT; CDR2 reads FYEKMQ (reference sequence). The same sample was also studied in work on T cells of mothers and their children.

This sequence originates from a woman aged 40 to 49 in good health. The chain links TRBV13 to TRBJ2-5, with 8 positions matching TRBD2. Sequencing used blood. The CDR3, as DNA: TGTGCCAGCAGCTTCGGACTAGCGACCCAGTACTTC. It is translated as CASSFGLATQYF.